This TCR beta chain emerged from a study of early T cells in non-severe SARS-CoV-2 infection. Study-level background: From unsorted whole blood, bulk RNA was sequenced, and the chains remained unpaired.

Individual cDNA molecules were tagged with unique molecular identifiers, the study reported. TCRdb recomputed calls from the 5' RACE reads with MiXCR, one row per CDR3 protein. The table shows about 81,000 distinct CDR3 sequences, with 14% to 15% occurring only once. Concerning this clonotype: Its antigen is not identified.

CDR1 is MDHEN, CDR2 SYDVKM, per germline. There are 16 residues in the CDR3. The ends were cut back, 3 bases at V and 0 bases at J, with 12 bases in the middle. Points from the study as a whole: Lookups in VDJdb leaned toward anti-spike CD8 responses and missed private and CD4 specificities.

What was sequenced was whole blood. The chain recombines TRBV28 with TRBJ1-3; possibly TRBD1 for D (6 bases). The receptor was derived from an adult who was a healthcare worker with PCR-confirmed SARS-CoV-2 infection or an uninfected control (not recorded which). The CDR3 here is CASSFADRDSGNTIYF. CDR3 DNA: TGTGCCAGCAGTTTCGCGGACAGAGACTCTGGAAACACCATATATTTT.